The 8 T cell receptor beta chains presented below share a single source sample, sequenced in a study of cytomegalovirus exposure and HLA in healthy donors. With 60 Vbeta and 13 Jbeta primers, the PCR was carried out. Profiling relied on immunoSEQ multiplex PCR, and the TCRdb table lists in-frame clones only, not all of them. The sample has roughly 66,000 clones, 55% to 80% seen once. Sequencing input: PBMCs. The receptors stem from a woman aged 50 to 65 in good health and CMV-seronegative.

As for this clone: Germline and junction disagree at one end, which may indicate a read error. V gene TRBV7-7 combines with J gene TRBJ1-3, with TRBD1 identical over 10 bases. The length of the CDR3 is 15 residues. Germline loops: CDR1 SSHAT, CDR2 FNYEAQ (reference sequence). The CDR3 DNA reads as TGTGCTAGCAGCTTCGGGACAGGGGCTGGAAACACCATATATTTT. Its protein product is CASSFGTGAGNTIYF.

V and J are TRBV10-3 and TRBJ2-1; D perhaps matches TRBD2 (5 bases). The V gene lost 8 bases and the J gene lost 10 bases, with 15 bases spanning the gap. This CDR3 contains 12 residues. Germline assignment: CDR1 ENHRY and CDR2 SYGVKD. For the CDR3, the DNA is TGTGCCATCTCACGAGGGCCGGTGGAGCAGTTCTTC. Translating it yields CAISRGPVEQFF.

CDR3: CASPNRAILYEQYF. The CDR3 region has the DNA TGTGCCAGTCCAAACAGGGCCATTCTTTACGAGCAGTACTTC. This chain joins TRBV7-9 and TRBJ2-7; possibly TRBD1 for D (6 bases). V shed 9 bases and J shed 4 bases, with 19 bases lying between them. The CDR3 has 14 residues. CDR1 and CDR2 from the germline V gene are SEHNR and FQNEAQ (reference sequence). Full variable domain (remainder filled in from reference TRBV7-9 and TRBJ2-7): DTGVSQNPRHKITKRGQNVTFRCDPISEHNRLYWYRQTLGQGPEFLTYFQNEAQLEKSRLLSDRFSAERPKGSFSTLEIQRTEQGDSAMYLCASPNRAILYEQYFGPGTRLTVT.

The rearrangement joins TRBV5-1 to TRBJ2-2, with 7 bases aligning to TRBD1. Germline V gene sequence: CDR1 SGHRS, CDR2 YFSETQ. V shed 5 bases, J shed 4 bases, and the junction held 8 bases outside the gene matches. The CDR3 length is 15 residues. CDR3 sequence reads: CASSYTGVGTGELFF. CDR3 nucleotide sequence: TGCGCCAGCAGTTATACAGGGGTCGGCACCGGGGAGCTGTTTTTT.

The rearrangement uses TRBV7-2 and TRBJ1-5; D uncertain. CDR1 and CDR2 (germline): SGHTA, FQGNSA. Trimming stripped 4 bases from V and 5 bases from J, with 12 bases between. The CDR3 contains 14 residues. The CDR3 nucleotides read TGTGCCAGCAGCTCCCGACAAGCCTATCAGCCCCAGCATTTT. It encodes CASSSRQAYQPQHF.

In its sample, this clone was seen once. This chain's CDR3 is CASSYSGQGANEQYF. Written as DNA, the CDR3 is TGTGCCAGCAGTTACTCGGGACAGGGGGCTAACGAGCAGTACTTC. The chain employs TRBV6-5 and TRBJ2-7, with TRBD1 matching over 12 bases. The germline V gene encodes CDR1 MNHEY and CDR2 SVGAGI. V was pared by 0 bases and J by 5 bases, with 2 bases of the junction left unmatched. This CDR3 is built from 15 residues.

V gene TRBV29-1 combines with J gene TRBJ1-5; 9 nucleotides agree with TRBD1. The CDR3 contains 15 residues. The germline V gene encodes CDR1 SQVTM and CDR2 ANQGSEA. V was pared by 5 bases and J by 5 bases, with 10 bases of the junction left unmatched. The CDR3 is CSVSITGGADQPQHF. The CDR3 DNA reads TGCAGCGTTTCCATTACAGGGGGCGCGGATCAGCCCCAGCATTTT. Combining the CDR3 with reference TRBV29-1 and TRBJ1-5 gives the whole variable domain SAVISQKPSRDICQRGTSLTIQCQVDSQVTMMFWYRQQPGQSLTLIATANQGSEATYESGFVIDKFPISRPNLTFSTLTVSNMSPEDSSIYLCSVSITGGADQPQHFGDGTRLSIL.

The gene calls are TRBV15 and TRBJ2-2; the match to TRBD2 covers 11 bases. The CDR3 spans 21 residues. Trimming removed 5 bases from V and 1 base from J; junction bases left unmatched: 18. Germline V gene sequence: CDR1 LNHNV, CDR2 YYDKDF (reference sequence). The CDR3 DNA reads as TGTGCCACCAGCGGATGGAGAACCGGGACTAGCGGAAAAAAGAACACCGGGGAGCTGTTTTTT. Its protein is CATSGWRTGTSGKKNTGELFF.